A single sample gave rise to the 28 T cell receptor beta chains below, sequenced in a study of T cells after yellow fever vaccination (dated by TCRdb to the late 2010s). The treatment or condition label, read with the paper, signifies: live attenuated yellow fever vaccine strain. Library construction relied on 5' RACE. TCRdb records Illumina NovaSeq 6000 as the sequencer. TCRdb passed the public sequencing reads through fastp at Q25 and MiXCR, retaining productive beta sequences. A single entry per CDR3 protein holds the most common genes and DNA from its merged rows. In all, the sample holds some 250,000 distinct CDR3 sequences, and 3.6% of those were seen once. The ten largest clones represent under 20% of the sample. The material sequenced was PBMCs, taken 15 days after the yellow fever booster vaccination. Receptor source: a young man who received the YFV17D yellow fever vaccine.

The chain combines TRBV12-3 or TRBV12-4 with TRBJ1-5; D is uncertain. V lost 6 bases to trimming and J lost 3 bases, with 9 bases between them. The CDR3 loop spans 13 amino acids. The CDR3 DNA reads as TGTGCCAGCAGGTGGCAGTACAATCAGCCCCAGCATTTT. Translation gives CASRWQYNQPQHF.

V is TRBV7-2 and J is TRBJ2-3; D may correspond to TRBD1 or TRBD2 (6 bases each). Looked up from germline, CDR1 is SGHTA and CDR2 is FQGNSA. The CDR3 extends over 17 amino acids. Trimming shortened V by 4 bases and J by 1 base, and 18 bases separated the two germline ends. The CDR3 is CASSSRWGAWGTDTQYF. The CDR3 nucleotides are TGTGCCAGCAGCTCGCGCTGGGGGGCCTGGGGCACAGATACGCAGTATTTT.

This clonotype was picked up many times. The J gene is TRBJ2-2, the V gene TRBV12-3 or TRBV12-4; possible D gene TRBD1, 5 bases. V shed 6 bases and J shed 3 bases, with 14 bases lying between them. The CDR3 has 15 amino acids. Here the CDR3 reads CASRPSGFYTGELFF. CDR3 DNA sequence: TGTGCCAGCAGGCCCTCAGGGTTTTACACCGGGGAGCTGTTTTTT.

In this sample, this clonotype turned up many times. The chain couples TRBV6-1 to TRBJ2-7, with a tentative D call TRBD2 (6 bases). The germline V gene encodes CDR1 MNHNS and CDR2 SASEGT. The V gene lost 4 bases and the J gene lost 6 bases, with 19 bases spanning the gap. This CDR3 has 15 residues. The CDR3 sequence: CASSVGRTQWVEQYV. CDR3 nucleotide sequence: TGTGCCAGCAGTGTAGGGAGGACACAGTGGGTCGAGCAGTACGTC.

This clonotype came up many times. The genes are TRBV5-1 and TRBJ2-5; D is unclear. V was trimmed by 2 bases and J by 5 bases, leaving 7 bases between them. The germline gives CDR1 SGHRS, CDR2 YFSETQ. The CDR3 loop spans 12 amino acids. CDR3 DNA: TGCGCCAGCAGCTTCGTGGAGGAGACCCAGTACTTC. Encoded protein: CASSFVEETQYF.

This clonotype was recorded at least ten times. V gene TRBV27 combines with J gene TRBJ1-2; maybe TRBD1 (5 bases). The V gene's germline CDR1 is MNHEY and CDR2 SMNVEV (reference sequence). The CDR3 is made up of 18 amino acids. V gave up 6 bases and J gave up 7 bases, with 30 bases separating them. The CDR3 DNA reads TGTGCCAGCAGCCCCACAGGCATGTCCGCCGGGATAAGAGGTGGCTACACCTTC. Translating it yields CASSPTGMSAGIRGGYTF.

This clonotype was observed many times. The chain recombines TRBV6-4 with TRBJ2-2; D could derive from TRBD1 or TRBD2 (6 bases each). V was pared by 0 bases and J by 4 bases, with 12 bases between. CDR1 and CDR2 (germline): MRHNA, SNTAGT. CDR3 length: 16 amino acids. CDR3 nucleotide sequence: TGTGCCAGCAGTGACTCGAGGGGGGTCTCCACCGGGGAGCTGTTTTTT. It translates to CASSDSRGVSTGELFF.

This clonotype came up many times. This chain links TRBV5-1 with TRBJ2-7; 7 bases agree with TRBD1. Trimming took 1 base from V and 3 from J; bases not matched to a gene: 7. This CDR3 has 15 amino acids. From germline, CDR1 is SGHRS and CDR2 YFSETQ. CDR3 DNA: TGCGCCAGCAGCTTGAAGCCAGGGGGTCTCTACGAGCAGTACGTC. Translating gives CASSLKPGGLYEQYV.

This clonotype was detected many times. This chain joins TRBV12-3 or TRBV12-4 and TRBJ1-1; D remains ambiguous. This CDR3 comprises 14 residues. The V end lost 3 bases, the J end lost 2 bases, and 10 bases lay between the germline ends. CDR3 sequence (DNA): TGTGCCAGCAGTTTCCCGGGGAGCAACACTGAAGCTTTCTTT. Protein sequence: CASSFPGSNTEAFF.

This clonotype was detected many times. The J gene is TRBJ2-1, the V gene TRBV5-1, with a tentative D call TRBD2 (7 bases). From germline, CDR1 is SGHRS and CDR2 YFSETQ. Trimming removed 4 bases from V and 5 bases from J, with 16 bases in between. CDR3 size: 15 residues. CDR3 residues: CASSPRRGGHNEQFF. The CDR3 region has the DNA TGCGCCAGCAGCCCGAGGAGGGGGGGACACAATGAGCAGTTCTTC.

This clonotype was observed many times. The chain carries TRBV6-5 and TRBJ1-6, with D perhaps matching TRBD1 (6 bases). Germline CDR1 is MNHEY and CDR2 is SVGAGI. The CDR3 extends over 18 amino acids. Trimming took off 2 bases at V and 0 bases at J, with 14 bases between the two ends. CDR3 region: CASSYTIRGSSYNSPLHF. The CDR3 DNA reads TGTGCCAGCAGTTACACCATCAGGGGAAGCTCCTATAATTCACCCCTCCACTTT.

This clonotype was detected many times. The chain's CDR3 is CATSREEGRGAFF. CDR3 bases: TGTGCCACCAGCAGAGAGGAGGGGAGGGGTGCTTTCTTT. V usage is TRBV15 and J usage is TRBJ1-1, with D possibly matching TRBD1 (5 bases). Germline CDR1 is LNHNV and CDR2 is YYDKDF (reference sequence). This CDR3 is built from 13 residues. The V gene lost 0 bases and the J gene lost 11 bases, with 13 bases spanning the gap.

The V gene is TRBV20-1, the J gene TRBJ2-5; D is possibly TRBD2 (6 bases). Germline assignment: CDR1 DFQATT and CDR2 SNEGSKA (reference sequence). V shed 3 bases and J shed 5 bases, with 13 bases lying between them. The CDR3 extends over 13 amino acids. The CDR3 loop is CSASRRAMETQYF. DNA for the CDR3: TGCAGTGCTAGTAGGAGGGCCATGGAGACCCAGTACTTC.

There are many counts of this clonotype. CDR3 in amino acids: CASSSPSGGTLQETQYF. The CDR3 DNA sequence: TGTGCCAGCAGCTCCCCTAGCGGGGGGACTCTACAAGAGACCCAGTACTTC. The chain uses TRBV5-4 and TRBJ2-5, with 11 bases matching TRBD2. With 3 bases clipped from V and 2 bases from J, the junction kept 9 bases outside the gene matches. This CDR3 is 17 amino acids long. CDR1 and CDR2 from the germline V gene are SGHNT and YYREEE (reference sequence).

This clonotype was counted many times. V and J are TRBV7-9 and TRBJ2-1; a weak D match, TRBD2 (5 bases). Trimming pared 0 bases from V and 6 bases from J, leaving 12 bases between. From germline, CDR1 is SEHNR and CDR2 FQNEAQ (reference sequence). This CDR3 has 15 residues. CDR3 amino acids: CASSLAGVLSNEQFF. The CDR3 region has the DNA TGTGCCAGCAGCTTAGCCGGGGTACTCTCCAATGAGCAGTTCTTC.

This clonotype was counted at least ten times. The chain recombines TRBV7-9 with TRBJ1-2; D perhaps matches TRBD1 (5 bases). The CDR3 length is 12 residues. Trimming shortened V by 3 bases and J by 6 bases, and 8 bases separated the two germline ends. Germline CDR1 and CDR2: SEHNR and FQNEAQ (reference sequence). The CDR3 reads CASSFGGNGYTF. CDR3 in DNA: TGTGCCAGCAGCTTTGGGGGGAATGGCTACACCTTC.

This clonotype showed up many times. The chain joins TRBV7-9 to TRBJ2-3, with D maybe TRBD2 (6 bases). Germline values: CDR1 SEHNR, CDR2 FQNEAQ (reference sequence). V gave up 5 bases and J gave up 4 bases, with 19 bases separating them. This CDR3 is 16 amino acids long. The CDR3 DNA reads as TGTGCCAGCAGCCAGAGCCCTAGCGACAGACCAGATACGCAGTATTTT. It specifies CASSQSPSDRPDTQYF.

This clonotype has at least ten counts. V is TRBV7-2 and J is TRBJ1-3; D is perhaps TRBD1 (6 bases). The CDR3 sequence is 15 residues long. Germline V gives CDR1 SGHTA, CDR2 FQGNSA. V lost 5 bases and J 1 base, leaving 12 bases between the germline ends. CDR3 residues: CASSAMTGSGNTIYF. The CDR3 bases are TGTGCCAGCAGCGCCATGACAGGATCTGGAAACACCATATATTTT.

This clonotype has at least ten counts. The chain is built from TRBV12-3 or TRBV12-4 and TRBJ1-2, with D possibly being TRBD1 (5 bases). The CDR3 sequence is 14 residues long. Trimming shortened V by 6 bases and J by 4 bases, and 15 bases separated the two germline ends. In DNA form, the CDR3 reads TGTGCCAGCAGCCCCTTGGTGGGGCCCTATGGCTACACCTTC. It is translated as CASSPLVGPYGYTF.

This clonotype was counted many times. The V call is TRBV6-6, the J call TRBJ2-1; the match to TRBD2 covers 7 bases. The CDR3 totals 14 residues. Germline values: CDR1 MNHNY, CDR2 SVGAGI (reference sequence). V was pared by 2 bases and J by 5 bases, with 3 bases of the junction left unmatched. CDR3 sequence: CASSYASGHNEQFF. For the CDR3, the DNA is TGTGCCAGCAGTTACGCTAGCGGTCACAATGAGCAGTTCTTC.

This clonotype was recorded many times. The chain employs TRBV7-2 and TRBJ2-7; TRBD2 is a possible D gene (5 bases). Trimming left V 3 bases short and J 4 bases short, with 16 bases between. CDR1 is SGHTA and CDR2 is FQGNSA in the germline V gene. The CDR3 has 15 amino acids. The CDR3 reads CASSLSGIMAYEQYF. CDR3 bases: TGTGCCAGCAGCTTGAGCGGCATCATGGCTTACGAGCAGTACTTC.

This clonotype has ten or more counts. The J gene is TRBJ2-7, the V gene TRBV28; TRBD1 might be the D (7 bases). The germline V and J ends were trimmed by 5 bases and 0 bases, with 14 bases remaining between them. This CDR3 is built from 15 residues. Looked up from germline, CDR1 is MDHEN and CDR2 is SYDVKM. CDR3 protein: CASSGRTGSSYEQYV. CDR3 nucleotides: TGTGCCAGCAGTGGGAGGACAGGCAGCTCCTACGAGCAGTACGTC.

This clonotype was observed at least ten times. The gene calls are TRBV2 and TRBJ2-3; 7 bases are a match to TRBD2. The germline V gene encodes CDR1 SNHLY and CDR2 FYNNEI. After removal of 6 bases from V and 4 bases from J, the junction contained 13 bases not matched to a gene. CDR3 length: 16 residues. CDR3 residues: CASRYGRGRGPDTQYF. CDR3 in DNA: TGTGCCAGCAGATACGGGCGAGGGAGGGGACCAGATACGCAGTATTTT.

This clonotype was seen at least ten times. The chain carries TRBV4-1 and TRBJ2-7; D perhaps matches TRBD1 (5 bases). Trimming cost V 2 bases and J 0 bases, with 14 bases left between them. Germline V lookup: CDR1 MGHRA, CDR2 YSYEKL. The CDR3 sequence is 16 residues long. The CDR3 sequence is CASSQNQDIGSYEQYF. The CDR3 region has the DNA TGCGCCAGCAGCCAAAACCAGGACATCGGCTCCTACGAGCAGTACTTC.

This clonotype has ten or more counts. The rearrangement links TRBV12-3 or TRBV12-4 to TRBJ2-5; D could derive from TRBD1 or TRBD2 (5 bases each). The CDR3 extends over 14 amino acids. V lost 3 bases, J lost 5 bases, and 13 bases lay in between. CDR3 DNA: TGTGCCAGCAGTTTGAGGGGTTTAGGGGAGACCCAGTACTTC. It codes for CASSLRGLGETQYF.

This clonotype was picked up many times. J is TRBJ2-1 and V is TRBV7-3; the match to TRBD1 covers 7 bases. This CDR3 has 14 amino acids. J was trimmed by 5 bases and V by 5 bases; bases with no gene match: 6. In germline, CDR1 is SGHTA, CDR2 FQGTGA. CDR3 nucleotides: TGTGCCAGCAGCCGAGGGGGCGTGGACAATGAGCAGTTCTTC. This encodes CASSRGGVDNEQFF.

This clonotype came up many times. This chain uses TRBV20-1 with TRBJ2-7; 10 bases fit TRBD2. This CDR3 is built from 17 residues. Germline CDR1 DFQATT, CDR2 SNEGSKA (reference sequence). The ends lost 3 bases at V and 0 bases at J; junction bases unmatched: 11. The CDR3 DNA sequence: TGCAGTGCTAGCGGGCTAGCGGGGGCCCCTTACTCCTACGAGCAGTACTTC. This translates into CSASGLAGAPYSYEQYF.

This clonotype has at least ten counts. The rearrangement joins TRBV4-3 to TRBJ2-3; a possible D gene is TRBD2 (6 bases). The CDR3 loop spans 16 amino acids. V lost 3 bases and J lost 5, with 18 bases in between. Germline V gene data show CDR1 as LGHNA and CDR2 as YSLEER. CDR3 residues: CASSHTISWGGDTQYF. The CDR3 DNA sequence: TGCGCCAGCAGCCACACCATCTCGTGGGGAGGAGATACGCAGTATTTT.